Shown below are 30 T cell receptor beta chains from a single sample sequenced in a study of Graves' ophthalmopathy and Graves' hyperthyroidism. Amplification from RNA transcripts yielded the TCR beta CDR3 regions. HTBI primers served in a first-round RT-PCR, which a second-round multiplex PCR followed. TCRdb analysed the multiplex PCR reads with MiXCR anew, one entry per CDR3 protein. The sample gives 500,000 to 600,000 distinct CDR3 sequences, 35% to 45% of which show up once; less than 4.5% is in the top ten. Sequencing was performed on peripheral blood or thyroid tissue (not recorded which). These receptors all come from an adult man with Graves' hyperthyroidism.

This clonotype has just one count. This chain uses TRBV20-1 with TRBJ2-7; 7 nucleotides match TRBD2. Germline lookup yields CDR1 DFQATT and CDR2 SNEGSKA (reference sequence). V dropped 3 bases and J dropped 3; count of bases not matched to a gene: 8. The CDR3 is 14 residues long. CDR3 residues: CSASLGGGLYEQYF. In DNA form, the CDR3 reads TGCAGTGCTAGTCTTGGGGGGGGTCTCTACGAGCAGTACTTC.

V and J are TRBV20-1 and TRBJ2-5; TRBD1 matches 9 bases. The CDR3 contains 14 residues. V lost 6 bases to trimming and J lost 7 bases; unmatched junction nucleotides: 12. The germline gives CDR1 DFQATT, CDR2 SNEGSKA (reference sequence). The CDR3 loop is CSAPDRGGGMTQYF. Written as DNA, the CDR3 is TGCAGTGCGCCTGACAGGGGGGGCGGGATGACCCAGTACTTC.

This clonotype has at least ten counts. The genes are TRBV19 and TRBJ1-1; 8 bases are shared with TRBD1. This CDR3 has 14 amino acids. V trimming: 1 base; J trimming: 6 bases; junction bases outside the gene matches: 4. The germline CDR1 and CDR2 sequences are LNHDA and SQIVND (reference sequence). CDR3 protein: CASSIGGQVSEAFF. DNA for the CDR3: TGTGCCAGTAGTATAGGGGGACAGGTGTCTGAAGCTTTCTTT.

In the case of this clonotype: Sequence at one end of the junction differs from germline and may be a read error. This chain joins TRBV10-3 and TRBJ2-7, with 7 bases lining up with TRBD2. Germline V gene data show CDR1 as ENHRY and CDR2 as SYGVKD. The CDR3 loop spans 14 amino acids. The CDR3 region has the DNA TGTGCCAGCAGTGAAGCGCGAGGGAGGGACGCGCAGTACTTC. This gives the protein CASSEARGRDAQYF.

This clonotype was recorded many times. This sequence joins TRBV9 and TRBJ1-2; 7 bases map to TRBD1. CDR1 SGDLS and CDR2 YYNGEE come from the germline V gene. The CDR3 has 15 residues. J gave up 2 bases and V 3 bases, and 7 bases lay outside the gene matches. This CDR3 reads CASSADRANNYGYTF. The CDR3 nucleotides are TGTGCCAGCAGCGCAGACAGGGCGAACAACTATGGCTACACCTTC.

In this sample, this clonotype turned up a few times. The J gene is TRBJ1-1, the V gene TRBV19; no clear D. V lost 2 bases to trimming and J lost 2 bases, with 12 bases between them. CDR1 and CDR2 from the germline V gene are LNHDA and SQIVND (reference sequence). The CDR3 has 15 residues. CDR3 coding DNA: TGTGCCAGTAGTATATCTCGGAACAGCAACACTGAAGCTTTCTTT. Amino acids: CASSISRNSNTEAFF.

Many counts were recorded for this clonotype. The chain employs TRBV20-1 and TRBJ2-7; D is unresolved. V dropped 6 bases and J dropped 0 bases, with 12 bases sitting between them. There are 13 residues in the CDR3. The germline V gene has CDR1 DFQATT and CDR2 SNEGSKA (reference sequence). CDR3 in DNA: TGCAGTGCCAGACTGTCCACCTCCTACGAGCAGTACTTC. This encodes CSARLSTSYEQYF.

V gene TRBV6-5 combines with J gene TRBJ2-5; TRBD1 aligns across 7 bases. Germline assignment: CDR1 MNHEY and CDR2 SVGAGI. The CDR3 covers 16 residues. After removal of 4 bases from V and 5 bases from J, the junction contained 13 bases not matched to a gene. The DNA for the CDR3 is TGTGCCAGCAGTTCTCCGTTACAGGGGATCGGGGAGACCCAGTACTTC. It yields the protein CASSSPLQGIGETQYF.

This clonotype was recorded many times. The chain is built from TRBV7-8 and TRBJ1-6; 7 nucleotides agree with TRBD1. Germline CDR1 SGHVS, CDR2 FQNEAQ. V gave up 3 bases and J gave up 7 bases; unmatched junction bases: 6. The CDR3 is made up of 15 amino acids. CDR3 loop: CASSLDRDRNSPLHF. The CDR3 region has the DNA TGTGCCAGCAGCTTGGACCGGGACAGAAATTCACCCCTCCACTTT. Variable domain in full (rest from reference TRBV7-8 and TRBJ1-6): GAGVSQSPRYKVAKRGQDVALRCDPISGHVSLFWYQQALGQGPEFLTYFQNEAQLDKSGLPSDRFFAERPEGSVSTLKIQRTQQEDSAVYLCASSLDRDRNSPLHFGNGTRLTVT.

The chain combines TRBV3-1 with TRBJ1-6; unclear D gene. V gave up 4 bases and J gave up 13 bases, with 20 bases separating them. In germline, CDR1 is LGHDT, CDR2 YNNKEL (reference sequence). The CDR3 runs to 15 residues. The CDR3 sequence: CASSPTPGFGGPLHF. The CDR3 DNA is TGTGCCAGCAGCCCGACCCCAGGTTTTGGAGGCCCCCTCCACTTT.

The CDR3 DNA follows: TGTGCCAGCTCACCAATCCAGATCTCTGGAAACACCATATATTTT. Its protein product is CASSPIQISGNTIYF. This rearrangement joins TRBV25-1 to TRBJ1-3; D is uncertain. V was pared by 8 bases and J by 0 bases, with 14 bases between. The germline V gene has CDR1 MGHDK and CDR2 SYGVNS. The CDR3 is made up of 15 amino acids.

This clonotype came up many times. The CDR3 reads CASSRGQPTEAFF. The CDR3 bases are TGTGCCAGCAGCCGAGGACAGCCCACTGAAGCTTTCTTT. The V gene is TRBV11-1, the J gene TRBJ1-1, with a weak D call TRBD1 (6 bases). The CDR3 totals 13 residues. The germline gives CDR1 SGHAT, CDR2 FQDESV (reference sequence). V was pared by 5 bases and J by 4 bases, with 11 bases between.

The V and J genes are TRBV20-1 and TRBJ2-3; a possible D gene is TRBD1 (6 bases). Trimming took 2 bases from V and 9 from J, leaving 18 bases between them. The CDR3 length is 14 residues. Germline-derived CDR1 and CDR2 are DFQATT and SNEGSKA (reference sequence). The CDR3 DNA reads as TGCAGTGCTAGAACGGACTTAACTAGGGGGACGCAGTATTTT. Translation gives CSARTDLTRGTQYF.

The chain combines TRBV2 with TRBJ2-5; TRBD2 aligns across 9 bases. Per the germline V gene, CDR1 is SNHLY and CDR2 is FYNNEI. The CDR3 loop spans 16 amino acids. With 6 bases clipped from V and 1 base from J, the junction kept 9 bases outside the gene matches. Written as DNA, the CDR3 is TGTGCCAGCAGCTCCAGACTAGCGGTAACCCAAGAGACCCAGTACTTC. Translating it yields CASSSRLAVTQETQYF.

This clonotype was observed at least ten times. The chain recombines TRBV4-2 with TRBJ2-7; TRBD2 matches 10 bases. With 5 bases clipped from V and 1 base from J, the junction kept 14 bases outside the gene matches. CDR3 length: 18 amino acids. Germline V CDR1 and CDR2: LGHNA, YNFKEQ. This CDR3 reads CASSDVGLRAGGSYEQYF. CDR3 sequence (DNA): TGTGCCAGCAGCGACGTTGGCTTAAGAGCGGGAGGGTCCTACGAGCAGTACTTC.

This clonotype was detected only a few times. The CDR3, as DNA: TGTGCCAGCACCCTGGGACCTATGAACACTGAAGCTTTCTTT. Its translation is CASTLGPMNTEAFF. V usage is TRBV6-5 and J usage is TRBJ1-1; tentatively, D is TRBD1 (5 bases). Between the trimmed V and J ends, which lost 7 bases and 0 bases, there was a span of 12 bases. From germline, CDR1 is MNHEY and CDR2 SVGAGI. The CDR3 has 14 amino acids.

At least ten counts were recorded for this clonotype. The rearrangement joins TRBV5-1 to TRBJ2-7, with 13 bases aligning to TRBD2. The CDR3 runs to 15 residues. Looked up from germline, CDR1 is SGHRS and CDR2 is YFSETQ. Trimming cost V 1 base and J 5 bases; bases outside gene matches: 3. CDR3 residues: CASSLTSGRGHEQYF. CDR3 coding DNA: TGCGCCAGCAGCTTGACTAGCGGGAGGGGGCACGAGCAGTACTTC.

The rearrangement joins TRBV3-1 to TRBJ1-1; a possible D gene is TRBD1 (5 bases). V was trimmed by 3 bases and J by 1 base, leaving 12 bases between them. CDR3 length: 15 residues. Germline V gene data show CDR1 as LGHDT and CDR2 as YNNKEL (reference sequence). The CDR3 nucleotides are TGTGCCAGCAGCCAGGCAGGGTTGAAGAACACTGAAGCTTTCTTT. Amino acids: CASSQAGLKNTEAFF.

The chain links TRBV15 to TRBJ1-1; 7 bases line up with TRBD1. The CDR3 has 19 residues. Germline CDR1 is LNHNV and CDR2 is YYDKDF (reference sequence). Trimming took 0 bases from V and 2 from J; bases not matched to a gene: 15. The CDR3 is CATSRDGGSGGAKNTEAFF. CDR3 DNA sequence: TGTGCCACCAGCAGAGATGGTGGGTCAGGGGGGGCCAAAAACACTGAAGCTTTCTTT. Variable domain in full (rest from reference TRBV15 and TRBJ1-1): DAMVIQNPRYQVTQFGKPVTLSCSQTLNHNVMYWYQQKSSQAPKLLFHYYDKDFNNEADTPDNFQSRRPNTSFCFLDIRSPGLGDTAMYLCATSRDGGSGGAKNTEAFFGQGTRLTVV.

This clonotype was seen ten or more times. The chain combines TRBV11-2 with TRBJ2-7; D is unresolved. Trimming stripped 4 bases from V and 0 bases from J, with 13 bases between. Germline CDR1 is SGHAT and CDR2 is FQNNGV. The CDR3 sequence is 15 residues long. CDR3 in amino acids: CASSSGRTSSYEQYF. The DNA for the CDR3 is TGTGCCAGCAGCTCCGGACGCACGAGCTCCTACGAGCAGTACTTC.

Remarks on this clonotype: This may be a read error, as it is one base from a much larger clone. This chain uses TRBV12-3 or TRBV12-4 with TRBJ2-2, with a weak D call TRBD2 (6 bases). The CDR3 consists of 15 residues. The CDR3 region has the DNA TGTGCCAGCGGTTTCGGAGGGTCGAACACCGGGGAGCTGTTTTTT. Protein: CASGFGGSNTGELFF.

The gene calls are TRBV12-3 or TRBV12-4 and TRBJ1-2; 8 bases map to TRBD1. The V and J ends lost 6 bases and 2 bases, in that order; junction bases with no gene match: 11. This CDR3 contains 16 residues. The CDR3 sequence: CASSYGTGSSNYGYTF. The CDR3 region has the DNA TGTGCCAGCAGCTACGGGACAGGCTCATCCAACTATGGCTACACCTTC.

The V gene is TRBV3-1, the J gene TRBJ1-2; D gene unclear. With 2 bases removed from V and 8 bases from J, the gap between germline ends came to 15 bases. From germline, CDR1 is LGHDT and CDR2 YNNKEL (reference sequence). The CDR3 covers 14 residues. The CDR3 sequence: CASSQIAEPGGYTF. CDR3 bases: TGTGCCAGCAGCCAAATTGCGGAACCTGGGGGCTACACCTTC.

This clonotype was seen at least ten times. The CDR3 region is CASSLQKETQYF. DNA for the CDR3: TGTGCCAGCAGCCTACAGAAAGAGACCCAGTACTTC. This chain connects TRBV7-9 to TRBJ2-5; unclear D gene. V was pared by 5 bases and J by 3 bases, with 7 bases between. There are 12 residues in the CDR3. Germline assignment: CDR1 SEHNR and CDR2 FQNEAQ (reference sequence).

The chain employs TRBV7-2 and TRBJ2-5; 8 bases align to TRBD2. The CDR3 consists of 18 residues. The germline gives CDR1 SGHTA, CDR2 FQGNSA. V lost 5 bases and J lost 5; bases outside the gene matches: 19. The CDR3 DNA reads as TGTGCCAGCAGCCTAACTAGTGCGTCCGGGGGGGGCAGGGAGACCCAGTACTTC. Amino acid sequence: CASSLTSASGGGRETQYF.

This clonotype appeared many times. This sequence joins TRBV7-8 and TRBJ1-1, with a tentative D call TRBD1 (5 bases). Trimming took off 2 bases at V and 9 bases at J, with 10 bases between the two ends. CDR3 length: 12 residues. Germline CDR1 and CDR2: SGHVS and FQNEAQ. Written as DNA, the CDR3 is TGTGCCAGCAGCTTACAGGGTTTAAAAGCTTTCTTT. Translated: CASSLQGLKAFF.

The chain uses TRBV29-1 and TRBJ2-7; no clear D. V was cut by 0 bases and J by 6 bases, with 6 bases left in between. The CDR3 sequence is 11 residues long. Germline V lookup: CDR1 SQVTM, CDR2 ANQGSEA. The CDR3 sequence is CSVEDKTEQYF. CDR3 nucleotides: TGCAGCGTTGAAGATAAGACCGAGCAGTACTTC.

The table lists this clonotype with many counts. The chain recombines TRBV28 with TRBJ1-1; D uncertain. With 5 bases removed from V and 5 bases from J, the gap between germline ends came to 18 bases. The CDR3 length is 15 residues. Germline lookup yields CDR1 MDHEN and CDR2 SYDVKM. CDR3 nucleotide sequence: TGTGCCAGCAGTCCCCCGACGGAAGCAAGGACTGAAGCTTTCTTT. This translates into CASSPPTEARTEAFF.

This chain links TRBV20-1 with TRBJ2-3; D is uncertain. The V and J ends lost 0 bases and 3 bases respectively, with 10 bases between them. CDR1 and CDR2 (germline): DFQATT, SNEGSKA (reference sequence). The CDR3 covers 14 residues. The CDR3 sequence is CSARDLTVTDTQYF. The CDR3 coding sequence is TGCAGTGCTAGAGATCTAACAGTTACAGATACGCAGTATTTT.

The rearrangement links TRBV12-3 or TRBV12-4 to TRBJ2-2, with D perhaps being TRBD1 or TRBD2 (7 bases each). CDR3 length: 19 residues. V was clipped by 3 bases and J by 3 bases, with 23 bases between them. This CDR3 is CASSFGGGQIGGDTGELFF. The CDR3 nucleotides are TGTGCCAGCAGTTTTGGGGGGGGACAGATAGGGGGGGACACCGGGGAGCTGTTTTTT.